This T cell receptor beta chain was observed in a study of breast tumors, draining lymph nodes, adjacent tissues. General study points: Findings are consistent with lymph node origin and intratumoral expansion of most tumor T cells. Tumors had less TCR diversity than lymph nodes, more than nontumor tissue.

The CDR3 has 13 residues. The V gene lost 1 base and the J gene lost 4 bases, with 7 bases spanning the gap. Looked up from germline, CDR1 is SGHAT and CDR2 is FQNNGV. The sample holds many counts of this clonotype. Its antigen remains unidentified. TCRdb redid the calling of the multiplex PCR reads with MiXCR, one entry per CDR3 protein. The table includes about 140,000 distinct CDR3 sequences, about a fifth detected once. The lymph nodes were axillary draining lymph nodes from breast cancer patients. Sequences were obtained from axillary lymph node tissue. This clonotype originated in a female donor with breast cancer. Some clones in this sample may be carry-over from other donors' samples. The chain combines TRBV11-2 with TRBJ1-2, with D unresolved. The CDR3 DNA reads TGTGCCAGCAGCTTAGTTAGCAGCTATGGCTACACCTTC. This gives the protein CASSLVSSYGYTF.